The 27 T cell receptor beta chains reported below all come from one sample, sequenced in a study of beta chain features in type 1 diabetes (dated by TCRdb to the late 2010s). Study-level results and caveats: A moderate but significant shortening of TCRB CDR3 length was observed in type 1 diabetes patients in all four CD4+ subsets.

Library prep was done by the immunoSEQ multiplex PCR assay. The entire amount of isolated RNA was reverse transcribed using the High Capacity cDNA Reverse Transcription Kit, so the sequenced TCRB transcripts were expressed ones. Here the immuneACCESS table is served through TCRdb, limited to in-frame sequences with V and J called. Missing clones are a known gap in these copies; in checked studies unresolved V genes cover under half, and the rest lacks a known reason. This sample gives 150,000 to 200,000 clones in total; about 63% of them show up just once. The ten largest clones capture under 0.1% of the sample. These receptors are not linked to any known antigen. Specimen: naive CD4+ T cells from blood. What this sample's cell subset or site label stands for: true naive CD4+ T cells. The receptors originated from a man in his thirties or forties with type 1 diabetes.

The rearrangement uses TRBV7-2 and TRBJ2-5; 8 bases agree with TRBD1. The V segment lost 5 bases and the J segment 4 bases; nucleotides outside the gene matches: 6. The CDR3 is 14 amino acids. Germline CDR1 and CDR2: SGHTA and FQGNSA. CDR3 residues: CASSAYGQGETQYF. DNA for the CDR3: TGTGCCAGCAGCGCGTACGGACAGGGAGAGACCCAGTACTTC.

This clone was seen a handful of times. This chain uses TRBV21-1 with TRBJ2-2; TRBD2 is the table's D call, not checked against the DNA. TRBV21-1 is a listed pseudogene. The CDR3 has 14 residues. The CDR3 bases are TGTGCCAGCAGTGGGAGTGGGGAACACGGGGAGCTGTTTTTT. Encoded protein: CASSGSGEHGELFF.

The chain links TRBV7-2 to TRBJ1-5; TRBD1 matches at 9 bases. This CDR3 spans 14 amino acids. The V segment lost 7 bases and the J segment 4 bases; nucleotides outside the gene matches: 5. Germline loops: CDR1 SGHTA, CDR2 FQGNSA. CDR3 loop: CASTDGTGNQPQHF. The DNA of the CDR3 is TGTGCCAGCACCGACGGGACAGGGAATCAGCCCCAGCATTTT.

This chain uses TRBV30 with TRBJ1-1; D gene uncertain. V lost 2 bases, J lost 7 bases, and 17 bases lay in between. The CDR3 consists of 14 residues. CDR1 GTSNPN and CDR2 SVGIG come from the germline V gene (reference sequence). DNA for the CDR3: TGTGCCTGGAGTTGGAACCTGGGCACAAATGAAGCTTTCTTT. Translation: CAWSWNLGTNEAFF.

This clone came up a few times. The chain is built from TRBV30 and TRBJ2-3; D gene unclear. Trimming removed 5 bases from V and 1 base from J, with 10 bases in between. CDR1 and CDR2 (germline): GTSNPN, SVGIG (reference sequence). This CDR3 spans 13 amino acids. CDR3 sequence reads: CAWGPKGTDTQYF. The CDR3 DNA reads TGTGCCTGGGGGCCAAAAGGCACAGATACGCAGTATTTT.

This chain connects TRBV28 to TRBJ1-1, with 7 nucleotides matching TRBD1. Trimming cost V 6 bases and J 0 bases; bases outside gene matches: 4. The CDR3 spans 14 residues. Per the germline V gene, CDR1 is MDHEN and CDR2 is SYDVKM. The CDR3 DNA follows: TGTGCCAGCAGGCCAGGACAGGTGAACACTGAAGCTTTCTTT. Its translation is CASRPGQVNTEAFF.

The chain has TRBV7-2 and TRBJ1-1, with D unclear. Germline CDR1 SGHTA, CDR2 FQGNSA. The V and J ends lost 6 bases and 3 bases respectively, with 11 bases between them. CDR3 length equals 13 residues. CDR3 sequence reads: CASSRYLDTEAFF. CDR3 coding DNA: TGTGCCAGCAGTAGATACCTTGACACTGAAGCTTTCTTT.

The genes are TRBV7-8 and TRBJ1-1; 8 bases are a match to TRBD1. CDR1 is SGHVS and CDR2 is FQNEAQ in the germline V gene. J lost 4 bases, V lost 5 bases, and 6 bases had no gene match. The length of the CDR3 is 14 residues. CDR3 sequence reads: CASSPLTGGTEAFF. In nucleotides, the CDR3 is TGTGCCAGCAGCCCCCTCACAGGGGGCACTGAAGCTTTCTTT. Combining the CDR3 with reference TRBV7-8 and TRBJ1-1 gives the whole variable domain GAGVSQSPRYKVAKRGQDVALRCDPISGHVSLFWYQQALGQGPEFLTYFQNEAQLDKSGLPSDRFFAERPEGSVSTLKIQRTQQEDSAVYLCASSPLTGGTEAFFGQGTRLTVV.

The CDR3 reads CASSIQGRTEAFF. In DNA, the CDR3 is TGTGCCAGCAGCATACAGGGGAGGACTGAAGCTTTCTTT. The chain couples TRBV11-2 to TRBJ1-1; 7 positions match TRBD1. In germline, CDR1 is SGHAT, CDR2 FQNNGV. V lost 5 bases to trimming and J lost 5 bases; unmatched junction nucleotides: 5. The CDR3 consists of 13 residues.

This clone was counted between two and nine times. The CDR3 sequence is CAWSTGGNTGELFF. The CDR3 bases are TGTGCCTGGAGTACAGGGGGCAACACCGGGGAGCTGTTTTTT. The V call is TRBV30, the J call TRBJ2-2; 9 bases map to TRBD1. The J segment lost 2 bases and the V segment lost 2 bases, leaving 0 bases of the junction unmatched. The CDR3 has 14 amino acids. CDR1 is GTSNPN and CDR2 is SVGIG in the germline V gene (reference sequence).

The chain carries TRBV9 and TRBJ2-5; 11 nucleotides match TRBD2. Trimming cost V 2 bases and J 5 bases; bases outside gene matches: 2. The CDR3 consists of 14 residues. Germline V gene data show CDR1 as SGDLS and CDR2 as YYNGEE. CDR3 loop: CASSVSGGAETQYF. DNA of the CDR3: TGTGCCAGCAGCGTTAGCGGGGGGGCGGAGACCCAGTACTTC.

The chain employs TRBV5-4 and TRBJ2-5, with 15 bases fitting TRBD2. CDR1 and CDR2 (germline): SGHNT, YYREEE (reference sequence). V was clipped by 7 bases and J by 3 bases; unmatched bases: 7. The CDR3 contains 16 residues. The CDR3 DNA reads as TGTGCCAGCGGGACTAGCGGGGGGCCGCTAGAAGAGACCCAGTACTTC. Protein sequence: CASGTSGGPLEETQYF.

The V gene is TRBV25-1, the J gene TRBJ1-1, with D unclear. Germline V lookup: CDR1 MGHDK, CDR2 SYGVNS. V was cut by 5 bases and J by 11 bases, with 15 bases left in between. This CDR3 contains 12 residues. In nucleotides, the CDR3 is TGTGCCAGCAGTCCGGGAGCGGCAGAGGCTTTCTTT. Its translation: CASSPGAAEAFF. Filled out from reference TRBV25-1 and TRBJ1-1, the complete variable domain reads EADIYQTPRYLVIGTGKKITLECSQTMGHDKMYWYQQDPGMELHLIHYSYGVNSTEKGDLSSESTVSRIRTEHFPLTLESARPSHTSQYLCASSPGAAEAFFGQGTRLTVV.

This chain joins TRBV4-3 and TRBJ2-4, with D perhaps matching TRBD1 (5 bases). Germline CDR1 is LGHNA and CDR2 is YSLEER. This CDR3 contains 14 residues. Trimming removed 0 bases from V and 6 bases from J, with 9 bases in between. This CDR3 is CASSQDRVGNIQYF. The CDR3 coding sequence is TGCGCCAGCAGCCAAGACAGGGTTGGAAACATTCAGTACTTC.

This clone was seen only a few times. The chain is built from TRBV29-1 and TRBJ2-6; D gene uncertain. This CDR3 is 16 amino acids long. V gave up 0 bases and J gave up 0 bases, with 9 bases separating them. Germline V gene data show CDR1 as SQVTM and CDR2 as ANQGSEA. For the CDR3, the DNA is TGCAGCGTTGAAGATCGCGGCACCTCTGGGGCCAACGTCCTGACTTTC. Protein: CSVEDRGTSGANVLTF.

The chain joins TRBV30 to TRBJ2-4, with a possible D match to TRBD1 (6 bases). This CDR3 is 18 amino acids long. Trimming took 0 bases from V and 0 from J, leaving 18 bases between them. Germline loops: CDR1 GTSNPN, CDR2 SVGIG (reference sequence). CDR3 bases: TGTGCCTGGAGTGTAACTCGGACAGCAAATCTAGCCAAAAACATTCAGTACTTC. It codes for CAWSVTRTANLAKNIQYF.

The chain employs TRBV4-3 and TRBJ2-7; 7 nucleotides match TRBD1. The germline V gene encodes CDR1 LGHNA and CDR2 YSLEER. J gave up 7 bases and V 0 bases, and 9 bases lay outside the gene matches. The CDR3 has 15 residues. CDR3 coding DNA: TGCGCCAGCAGCCAAGAGACAGGGACGTGGGGGGAGCAGTACTTC. It codes for CASSQETGTWGEQYF.

The rearrangement uses TRBV4-1 and TRBJ2-7, with D tentatively TRBD1 or TRBD2 (5 bases each). Deletions cut 4 bases from V and 2 bases from J, with 15 bases between. The CDR3 totals 15 residues. Germline V gene lookup returns CDR1 MGHRA and CDR2 YSYEKL. For the CDR3, the DNA is TGCGCCAGCAGCCCTGGGGACGGAAAACCCTACGAGCAGTACTTC. This translates into CASSPGDGKPYEQYF.

This sequence joins TRBV9 and TRBJ2-3, with a tentative D call TRBD2 (6 bases). This CDR3 is built from 14 residues. The V and J ends lost 3 bases and 4 bases respectively, with 12 bases between them. Looked up from germline, CDR1 is SGDLS and CDR2 is YYNGEE. CDR3 residues: CASSGGRGADTQYF. DNA of the CDR3: TGTGCCAGCAGCGGCGGGCGGGGAGCAGATACGCAGTATTTT.

CDR3 in DNA: TGTGCCAGCAGTTACTATAGGGTAGAGGGTGAGCAGTTCTTC. Protein product: CASSYYRVEGEQFF. V and J are TRBV6-5 and TRBJ2-1, with D maybe TRBD2 (5 bases). In germline, CDR1 is MNHEY, CDR2 SVGAGI. Trimming left V 1 base short and J 9 bases short, with 13 bases between. The CDR3 covers 14 residues.

This chain links TRBV25-1 with TRBJ2-7, with D uncertain. CDR1 and CDR2 (germline): MGHDK, SYGVNS. This CDR3 is built from 11 residues. Trimming pared 5 bases from V and 3 bases from J, leaving 5 bases between. The CDR3 loop reads CASSSHYEQYF. In DNA form, the CDR3 reads TGTGCCAGCAGTTCCCACTACGAGCAGTACTTC.

The rearrangement links TRBV18 to TRBJ1-1; the D gene is possibly TRBD1 (6 bases). The CDR3 runs to 12 residues. Germline CDR1 and CDR2: KGHSH and LQKENI. Trimming removed 5 bases at V and 4 bases at J, with 8 bases between. CDR3 sequence (DNA): TGTGCCAGCTCAGCGACAGGCACTGAAGCTTTCTTT. Its translation: CASSATGTEAFF.

V and J are TRBV7-8 and TRBJ2-3; 10 nucleotides agree with TRBD2. The CDR3 is 13 amino acids. Trimming cost V 8 bases and J 7 bases; bases outside gene matches: 6. CDR1 and CDR2 (germline): SGHVS, FQNEAQ. The CDR3 DNA is TGTGCCAGCGGTCCTAGCGGGAGCTATACGCAGTATTTT. Its protein is CASGPSGSYTQYF.

The chain recombines TRBV25-1 with TRBJ1-2, with D possibly TRBD1 on 5 matching bases. The CDR3 sequence is 14 residues long. Germline V gives CDR1 MGHDK, CDR2 SYGVNS. Trimming removed 2 bases at V and 2 bases at J, with 9 bases between. CDR3 amino acids: CASSERAGNYGYTF. The CDR3 DNA reads as TGTGCCAGCAGTGAACGGGCAGGGAACTATGGCTACACCTTC.

The gene calls are TRBV7-2 and TRBJ2-5, with 7 bases lining up with TRBD1. This CDR3 contains 13 residues. Germline V lookup: CDR1 SGHTA, CDR2 FQGNSA. Trimming at V came to 2 bases and at J to 4 bases, leaving 1 base not matched to a gene. Here the CDR3 DNA reads TGTGCCAGCAGCTTACACAGGGGAGAGACCCAGTACTTC. This codes for CASSLHRGETQYF.

This clone has only a few counts. This chain connects TRBV30 to TRBJ2-5, with TRBD1 as a possible D gene (6 bases). The V end was cut by 0 bases, the J end by 4 bases, with 12 bases between. Germline assignment: CDR1 GTSNPN and CDR2 SVGIG (reference sequence). This CDR3 has 14 residues. The CDR3 coding sequence is TGTGCCTGGAGTGTTGGGCAGGGGATAGAGACCCAGTACTTC. Its translation is CAWSVGQGIETQYF.

This chain joins TRBV5-1 and TRBJ1-6; TRBD1 matches 10 bases. Unmatched junction bases numbered 5, after V lost 6 bases and J lost 8 bases. This CDR3 region has 14 residues. In germline, CDR1 is SGHRS, CDR2 YFSETQ. CDR3 sequence (DNA): TGCGCCAGCACCCGACAGGGGGCGGATTCACCCCTCCACTTT. Translating it yields CASTRQGADSPLHF.